The rows below give T cell receptor beta chains drawn from one sample of a study of cytotoxic CD8 clonotypes in ibrutinib-treated CLL. TCRdb's table, derived via immunoSEQ multiplex PCR, lists solely in-frame clones and lacks some. The repertoire holds 160,000 or so clones, with about 88% as singletons. The source was PBMCs, collected at disease progression, from a patient treated with ibrutinib. These receptors all stem from a human donor with chronic lymphocytic leukemia. Both conserved end residues are part of each CDR3. Each record gives: V gene, clone size, D gene, J gene, CDR3 DNA, CDR3 protein. The D gene is left open where the match is weak. Some rows have no size entry. The others give once, few or many, or a class for an expanded clone.

V gene: TRBV19; clone size: -; D gene: -; J gene: TRBJ1-5; CDR3 DNA: TGTGCCAGTAGTATAGAGAAAATTACAGGGTATAGCAATCAGCCCCAGCATTTT; CDR3 protein: CASSIEKITGYSNQPQHF
V gene: TRBV10-1; clone size: -; D gene: -; J gene: TRBJ2-3; CDR3 DNA: TGCGCCAGCAGTGTAGGAGGCACAGATACGCAGTATTTT; CDR3 protein: CASSVGGTDTQYF
V gene: TRBV11-2; clone size: -; D gene: -; J gene: TRBJ1-2; CDR3 DNA: TGTGCCAGCAGCCCTCCTTTGAGGTACAGAGACTCTTATGGCTACACCTTC; CDR3 protein: CASSPPLRYRDSYGYTF
V gene: TRBV7-9; clone size: -; D gene: -; J gene: TRBJ1-3; CDR3 DNA: TGTGCCAGCAGCTTCGACACAGGGAGGTACACGGGTGGAAACACCATATATTTT; CDR3 protein: CASSFDTGRYTGGNTIYF
V gene: TRBV28; clone size: -; D gene: TRBD2; J gene: TRBJ2-2; CDR3 DNA: TGTGCCAGCAGAGCGGGACTGAACACCGGGGAGCTGTTTTTT; CDR3 protein: CASRAGLNTGELFF
V gene: TRBV6-6; clone size: -; D gene: -; J gene: TRBJ2-6; CDR3 DNA: TGTGCCAGCAAAACCAGGGAATCTGGGGCCAACGTCCTGACTTTC; CDR3 protein: CASKTRESGANVLTF
V gene: TRBV6-1; clone size: -; D gene: TRBD2; J gene: TRBJ2-3; CDR3 DNA: TGTGCCAGCAGTGAACAGGTAGCGGGGGGCACAGATACGCAGTATTTT; CDR3 protein: CASSEQVAGGTDTQYF
V gene: TRBV27; clone size: -; D gene: -; J gene: TRBJ1-1; CDR3 DNA: TGTGCCAGCAGTTATTCCTGGGGGAACACTGAAGCTTTCTTT; CDR3 protein: CASSYSWGNTEAFF
V gene: TRBV6-5; clone size: many; D gene: -; J gene: TRBJ1-5; CDR3 DNA: TGTGCCAGCAGTATAGGACAGCAACGAAATCAGCCCCAGCATTTT; CDR3 protein: CASSIGQQRNQPQHF
V gene: TRBV4-1; clone size: -; D gene: -; J gene: TRBJ2-3; CDR3 DNA: TGCGCCAGCAGCCAACCCCTAGCTACCTCACCCACGCAGTATTTT; CDR3 protein: CASSQPLATSPTQYF
V gene: TRBV6-1; clone size: -; D gene: -; J gene: TRBJ2-7; CDR3 DNA: TGTGCCAGCCAGACCCCTTCCGGGGCCTACGAGCAGTACTTC; CDR3 protein: CASQTPSGAYEQYF
V gene: TRBV7-3; clone size: -; D gene: -; J gene: TRBJ2-1; CDR3 DNA: TGTGCCAGCAGCTTAATGGCTACGCAGCACAACAATGAGCAGTTCTTC; CDR3 protein: CASSLMATQHNNEQFF
V gene: TRBV7-2; clone size: -; D gene: -; J gene: TRBJ1-5; CDR3 DNA: TGTGCCAGCAGCTTAGTACCGGGGCTCGGCAATCAGCCCCAGCATTTT; CDR3 protein: CASSLVPGLGNQPQHF
V gene: TRBV11-2; clone size: -; D gene: -; J gene: TRBJ1-1; CDR3 DNA: TGTGCCAGCAGCTTATCCGGCAGTAACACTGAAGCTTTCTTT; CDR3 protein: CASSLSGSNTEAFF
V gene: TRBV7-9; clone size: -; D gene: TRBD1; J gene: TRBJ2-7; CDR3 DNA: TGTGCCAGCAGCTTAGGGCGGTTCTTAGGGGATGACAGGGCCTACGAGCAGTACTTC; CDR3 protein: CASSLGRFLGDDRAYEQYF
V gene: TRBV11-3; clone size: once; D gene: -; J gene: TRBJ2-5; CDR3 DNA: TGTGCCAGCAGCCCCGCCCCCGGGTTGCCCGAGACCCAGTACTTC; CDR3 protein: CASSPAPGLPETQYF
V gene: TRBV6-1; clone size: many; D gene: TRBD1; J gene: TRBJ1-5; CDR3 DNA: TGTGCCAGCAGTGTGGGGACAGGGGCCCTTAAATTAAATCAGCCCCAGCATTTT; CDR3 protein: CASSVGTGALKLNQPQHF
V gene: TRBV4-1; clone size: -; D gene: TRBD1; J gene: TRBJ1-2; CDR3 DNA: TGCGCCAGCAGCCAAGCGTCTTCAGGGGGCTACGGCTACACCTTC; CDR3 protein: CASSQASSGGYGYTF
V gene: TRBV2; clone size: many; D gene: TRBD1; J gene: TRBJ1-2; CDR3 DNA: TGTGCCAGCATAGACAGGGGTAATGGCTACACCTTC; CDR3 protein: CASIDRGNGYTF
V gene: TRBV6-5; clone size: -; D gene: -; J gene: TRBJ2-2; CDR3 DNA: TGTGCCAGCACCCGGCAGAGCTGGTCAGCCGGGGAGCTGTTTTTT; CDR3 protein: CASTRQSWSAGELFF
V gene: TRBV5-1; clone size: few; D gene: TRBD2; J gene: TRBJ2-2; CDR3 DNA: TGCGCCAGCAGCCCGACTAGCGGGAGGGCCTTTACCGGGGAGCTGTTTTTT; CDR3 protein: CASSPTSGRAFTGELFF
V gene: TRBV19; clone size: -; D gene: TRBD2; J gene: TRBJ2-4; CDR3 DNA: TGTGCCAGTAGTTCGGGACTAGCGGGAGGCACTCTAGCCAAAAACATTCAGTACTTC; CDR3 protein: CASSSGLAGGTLAKNIQYF
V gene: TRBV19; clone size: -; D gene: -; J gene: TRBJ2-7; CDR3 DNA: TGTGCCAGTAGTTTTGGATCCACTTCCCTCGGCGAGCAGTACTTC; CDR3 protein: CASSFGSTSLGEQYF
V gene: TRBV7-2; clone size: -; D gene: TRBD2; J gene: TRBJ2-1; CDR3 DNA: TGTGCCAGCAGCTTAGGACTAGCGGGAGGTCTCAATGAGCAGTTCTTC; CDR3 protein: CASSLGLAGGLNEQFF
V gene: TRBV5-1; clone size: -; D gene: -; J gene: TRBJ1-4; CDR3 DNA: TGCGCCAGCAGCGGAACCTACGGGGAAAATGAAAAACTGTTTTTT; CDR3 protein: CASSGTYGENEKLFF
V gene: TRBV7-9; clone size: -; D gene: -; J gene: TRBJ2-2; CDR3 DNA: TGTGCCAGCAGCTTATTGGGGCCGGGCACCGGGGAGCTGTTTTTT; CDR3 protein: CASSLLGPGTGELFF
V gene: TRBV7-5; clone size: -; D gene: -; J gene: TRBJ1-1; CDR3 DNA: TGTGTCAGAAGCTTAGAACGGGGTCTCCCCACGGAAGCTTTCTTT; CDR3 protein: CVRSLERGLPTEAFF
V gene: TRBV2; clone size: -; D gene: -; J gene: TRBJ1-1; CDR3 DNA: TGTGCCAGCGGTGGAACGGGGGTTGGCACTGAAGCTTTCTTT; CDR3 protein: CASGGTGVGTEAFF
V gene: TRBV9; clone size: -; D gene: -; J gene: TRBJ2-3; CDR3 DNA: TGTGCCAGCAGCGTAGTCGGGGAGTCCACAGATACGCAGTATTTT; CDR3 protein: CASSVVGESTDTQYF
V gene: TRBV19; clone size: -; D gene: -; J gene: TRBJ1-2; CDR3 DNA: TGTGCCAGTAGTATTATAGGGGCAGCGAACTATGGCTACACCTTC; CDR3 protein: CASSIIGAANYGYTF
V gene: TRBV5-6; clone size: -; D gene: TRBD1; J gene: TRBJ1-5; CDR3 DNA: TGTGCCAGCAGTTTCGGGACAGGGGGCGCGAACAATCAGCCCCAGCATTTT; CDR3 protein: CASSFGTGGANNQPQHF
V gene: TRBV29-1; clone size: -; D gene: TRBD1; J gene: TRBJ2-1; CDR3 DNA: TGCAGCGTTGGACCGGGACAGGGAGGCAATGAGCAGTTCTTC; CDR3 protein: CSVGPGQGGNEQFF
V gene: TRBV11-2; clone size: -; D gene: -; J gene: TRBJ1-2; CDR3 DNA: TGTGCCAGCAGCTTAGTTTTTCGGCCTGCTAACTATGGCTACACCTTC; CDR3 protein: CASSLVFRPANYGYTF
V gene: TRBV7-3; clone size: -; D gene: TRBD2; J gene: TRBJ2-1; CDR3 DNA: TGTGCCAGCAGCCGCGGGGGTATTGACAATGAGCAGTTCTTC; CDR3 protein: CASSRGGIDNEQFF
V gene: TRBV28; clone size: -; D gene: -; J gene: TRBJ1-5; CDR3 DNA: TGTGCCAGCAGTACCCATCAAGGTAATCAGCCCCAGCATTTT; CDR3 protein: CASSTHQGNQPQHF
V gene: TRBV2; clone size: -; D gene: -; J gene: TRBJ2-5; CDR3 DNA: TGTGCCAGCGTCAGAGCGGCGGGACGAGAGACCCAGTACTTC; CDR3 protein: CASVRAAGRETQYF
V gene: TRBV14; clone size: once; D gene: -; J gene: TRBJ2-7; CDR3 DNA: TGTGCCAGCAGCCACAGTGGCGGGAAGCAATACGAGCAGTACTTC; CDR3 protein: CASSHSGGKQYEQYF
V gene: TRBV6-5; clone size: -; D gene: TRBD1; J gene: TRBJ1-1; CDR3 DNA: TGTGCCAGCAGTTACTCCCGACAGGGTAGGCGCACTGAAGCTTTCTTT; CDR3 protein: CASSYSRQGRRTEAFF
V gene: TRBV5-1; clone size: -; D gene: -; J gene: TRBJ2-2; CDR3 DNA: TGCGCCAGCAGCTTGGCCTGGGCTAGCATAAAGAACACCGGGGAGCTGTTTTTT; CDR3 protein: CASSLAWASIKNTGELFF
V gene: TRBV5-1; clone size: -; D gene: TRBD2; J gene: TRBJ2-3; CDR3 DNA: TGCGCCAGCAGCTTCCAGGGACGGGAGGGCCCCACCACAGATACGCAGTATTTT; CDR3 protein: CASSFQGREGPTTDTQYF
V gene: TRBV25-1; clone size: -; D gene: TRBD1; J gene: TRBJ1-1; CDR3 DNA: TGTGCCAGCAGTGACTTCGACAGGGGCCCGGTGTGGGCTTTCTTT; CDR3 protein: CASSDFDRGPVWAFF
V gene: TRBV5-6; clone size: -; D gene: -; J gene: TRBJ2-6; CDR3 DNA: TGTGCCAGCAGCTCCCCCGACCCTGGGGCCAACGTCCTGACTTTC; CDR3 protein: CASSSPDPGANVLTF
V gene: TRBV14; clone size: -; D gene: TRBD1; J gene: TRBJ2-7; CDR3 DNA: TGTGCCAGCAGCCAAGGCCGGGACAGGGGTTACGAGCAGTACTTC; CDR3 protein: CASSQGRDRGYEQYF
V gene: TRBV5-1; clone size: once; D gene: TRBD1; J gene: TRBJ2-2; CDR3 DNA: TGCGCCAGTACGAGCGATGACAGGGCCGCGAACACCGGGGAGCTGTTTTTT; CDR3 protein: CASTSDDRAANTGELFF
V gene: TRBV4-1; clone size: -; D gene: TRBD2; J gene: TRBJ2-5; CDR3 DNA: TGCGCCAGCAGCCAAGAGCAGCGGGGGATGGAGACCCAGTACTTC; CDR3 protein: CASSQEQRGMETQYF